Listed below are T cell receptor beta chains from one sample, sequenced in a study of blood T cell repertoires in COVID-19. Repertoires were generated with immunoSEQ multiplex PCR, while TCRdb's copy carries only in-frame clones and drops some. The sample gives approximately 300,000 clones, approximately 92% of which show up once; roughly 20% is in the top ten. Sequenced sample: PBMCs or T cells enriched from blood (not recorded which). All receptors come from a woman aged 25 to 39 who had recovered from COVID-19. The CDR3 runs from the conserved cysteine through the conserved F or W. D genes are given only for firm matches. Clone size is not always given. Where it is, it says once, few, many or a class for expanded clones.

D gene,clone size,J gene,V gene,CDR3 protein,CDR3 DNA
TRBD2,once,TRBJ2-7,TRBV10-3,CAISGGGHGNEQYF,TGTGCCATCAGTGGGGGAGGGCATGGTAACGAGCAGTACTTC
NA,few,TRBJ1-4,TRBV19,CASSPEQGYVGVVKKLFF,TGTGCCAGTAGTCCCGAACAGGGATATGTTGGTGTTGTGAAGAAACTGTTTTTT
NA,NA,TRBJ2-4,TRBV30,CAWSVPGPQADIQYF,TGTGCCTGGAGTGTACCCGGGCCTCAAGCGGACATTCAGTACTTC
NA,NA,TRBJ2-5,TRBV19,CASSSYAGEETQYF,TGTGCCAGTAGTTCCTATGCAGGGGAAGAGACCCAGTACTTC
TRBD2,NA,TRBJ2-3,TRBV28,CASRNSGLAGAEYF,TGTGCCAGCAGGAACTCGGGACTAGCGGGAGCGGAGTATTTT
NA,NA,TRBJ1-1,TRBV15,CATSVLTGNTEAFF,TGTGCCACCAGCGTTTTAACAGGGAACACTGAAGCTTTCTTT
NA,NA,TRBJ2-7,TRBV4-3,CASSQTRFGGRDEQYF,TGCGCCAGCAGCCAAACCCGCTTCGGGGGTAGGGACGAGCAGTACTTC
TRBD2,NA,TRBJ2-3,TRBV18,CASSPQEILAGGTDTQYF,TGTGCCAGCTCACCTCAAGAAATACTAGCGGGGGGTACAGATACGCAGTATTTT
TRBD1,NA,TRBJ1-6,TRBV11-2,CASSPGQGAHNSPLHF,TGTGCCAGCAGCCCCGGACAGGGGGCTCATAATTCACCCCTCCACTTT
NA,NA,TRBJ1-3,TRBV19,CASSRSGLGGNTIYF,TGTGCCAGTAGCCGTTCAGGGCTCGGAGGAAACACCATATATTTT
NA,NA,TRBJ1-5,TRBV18,CASSPGQLNQPQHF,TGTGCCAGCTCACCAGGGCAGCTCAATCAGCCCCAGCATTTT
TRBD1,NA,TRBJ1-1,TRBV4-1,CASSPGTGGFEAFF,TGCGCCAGCAGCCCCGGGACAGGGGGCTTTGAAGCTTTCTTT